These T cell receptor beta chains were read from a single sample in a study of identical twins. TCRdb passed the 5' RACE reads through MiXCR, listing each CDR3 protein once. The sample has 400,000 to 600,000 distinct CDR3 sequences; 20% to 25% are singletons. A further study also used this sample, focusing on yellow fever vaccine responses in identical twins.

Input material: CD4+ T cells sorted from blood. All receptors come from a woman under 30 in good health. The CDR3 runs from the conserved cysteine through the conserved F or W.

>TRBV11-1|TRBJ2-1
CASSLGRLAGPKNSYNEQFF
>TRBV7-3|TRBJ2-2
CASSRDYSNTGELFF
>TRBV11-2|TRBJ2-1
CASRSLRDRGSNEQFF
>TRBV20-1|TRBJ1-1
CSARGNSGGYTEAFF
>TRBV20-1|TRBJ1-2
CSARAPNYGYTF
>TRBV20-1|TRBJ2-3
CSARGSSGEILVADTQYF
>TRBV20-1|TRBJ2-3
CSATNPARRSTDTQYF
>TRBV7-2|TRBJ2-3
CASSRRDRRRTDTQYF
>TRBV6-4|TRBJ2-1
CASSVQIANEQFF
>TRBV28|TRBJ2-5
CASTPDSNEETQYF
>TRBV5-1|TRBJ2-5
CASSLEGSGETQYF
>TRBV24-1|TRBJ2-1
CATSAPVGPNEQFF
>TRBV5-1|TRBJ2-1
CASSLGSPPYNEQFF
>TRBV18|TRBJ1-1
CASSPPQGKNTEAFF
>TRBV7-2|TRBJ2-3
CASSSKSGGMVDTQYF
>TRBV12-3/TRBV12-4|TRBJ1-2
CASRPQGGRAGYTF
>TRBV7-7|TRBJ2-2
CASSFIDTGELFF
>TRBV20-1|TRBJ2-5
CSAIGRARGKETQYF
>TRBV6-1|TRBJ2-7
CASRVGDFSYEQYF
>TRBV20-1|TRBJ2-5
CSASVGLQIEETQYF
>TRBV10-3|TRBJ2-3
CAINGAGADTQYF
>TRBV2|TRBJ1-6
CASSEDWRSPLHF
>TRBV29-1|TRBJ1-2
CSVQPGQYYGYTF
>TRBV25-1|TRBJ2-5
CASSLSSGSPGETQYF
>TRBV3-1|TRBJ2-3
CASSKGPSGDTQYF
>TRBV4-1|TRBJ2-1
CASSRGLAGSGSYNEQFF
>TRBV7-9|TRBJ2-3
CASSLGSPSTDTQYF
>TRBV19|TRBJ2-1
CASSIGVWYEQFF
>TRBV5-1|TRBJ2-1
CASSLVGGTTGYEQFF
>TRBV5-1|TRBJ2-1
CASSSRTSGGRNEQFF
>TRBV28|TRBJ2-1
CASSSSGTGDYNEQFF
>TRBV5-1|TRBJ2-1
CASSEGTSTVNEQFF
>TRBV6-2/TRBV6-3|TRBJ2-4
CASSTSLQNIQYF
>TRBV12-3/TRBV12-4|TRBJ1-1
CASTHPVDTEAFF
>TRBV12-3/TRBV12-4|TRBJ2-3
CASSLGTNWADTQYF
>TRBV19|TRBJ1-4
CASTGRGVEEKLFF
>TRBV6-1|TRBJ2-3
CASSQRLATDTQYF
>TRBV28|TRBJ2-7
CASSLSGGLFEQYF
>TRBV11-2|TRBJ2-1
CASSFTDSGRSSYNEQFF
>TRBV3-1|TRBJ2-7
CASSLLARSYEQYF
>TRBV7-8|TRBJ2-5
CASSPRVLTDQETQYF
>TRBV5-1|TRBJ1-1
CASRGRRITEAFF
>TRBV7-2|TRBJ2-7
CASSSRLDLYEQYF
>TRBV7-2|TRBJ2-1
CASSGSYGGQQFF
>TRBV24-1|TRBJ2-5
CATSDYAPGRETQYF
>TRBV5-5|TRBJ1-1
CASSFTGGNTEAFF
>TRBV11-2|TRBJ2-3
CASSPKGGYTDTQYF
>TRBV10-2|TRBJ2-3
CASRERGRLTDTQYF
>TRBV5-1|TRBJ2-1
CASSFYNGDEQFF
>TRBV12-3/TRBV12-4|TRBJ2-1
CASSHQAGRSYNEQFF
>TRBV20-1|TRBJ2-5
CSARDFLAGAFQENQYF
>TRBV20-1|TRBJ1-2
CSATLANYGYTF
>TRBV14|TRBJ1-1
CASSRLMGLNTEAFF
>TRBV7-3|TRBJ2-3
CASSLGQSLTDTQYF
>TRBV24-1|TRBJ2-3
CATSDPTIAGTQYF
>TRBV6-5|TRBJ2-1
CASSYSPSGRDNEQFF
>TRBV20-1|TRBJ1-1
CSAQPGSTEAFF